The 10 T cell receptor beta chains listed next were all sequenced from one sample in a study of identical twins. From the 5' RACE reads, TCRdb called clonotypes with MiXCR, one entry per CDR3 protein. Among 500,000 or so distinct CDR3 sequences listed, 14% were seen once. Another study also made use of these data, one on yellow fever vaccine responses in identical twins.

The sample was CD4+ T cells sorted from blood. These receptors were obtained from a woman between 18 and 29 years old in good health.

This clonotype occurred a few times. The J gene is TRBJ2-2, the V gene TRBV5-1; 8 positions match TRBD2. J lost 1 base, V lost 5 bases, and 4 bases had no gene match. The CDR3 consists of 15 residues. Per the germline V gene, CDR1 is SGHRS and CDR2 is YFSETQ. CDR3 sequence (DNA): TGCGCCAGCAGAATCCTAGCGGGGAACACCGGGGAGCTGTTTTTT. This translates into CASRILAGNTGELFF.

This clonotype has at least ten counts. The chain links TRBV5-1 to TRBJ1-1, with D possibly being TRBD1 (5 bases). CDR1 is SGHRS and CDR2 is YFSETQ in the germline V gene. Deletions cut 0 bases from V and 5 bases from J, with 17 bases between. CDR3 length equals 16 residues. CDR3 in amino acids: CASSLAGGGISTEAFF. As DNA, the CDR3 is TGCGCCAGCAGCTTGGCCGGCGGGGGGATATCGACTGAAGCTTTCTTT.

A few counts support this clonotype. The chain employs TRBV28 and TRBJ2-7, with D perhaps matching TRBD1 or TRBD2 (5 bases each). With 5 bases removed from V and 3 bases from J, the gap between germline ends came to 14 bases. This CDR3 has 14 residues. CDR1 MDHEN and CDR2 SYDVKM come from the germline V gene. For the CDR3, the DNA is TGTGCCAGCAGTGCCGGGACCCACAACTACGAGCAGTACTTC. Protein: CASSAGTHNYEQYF.

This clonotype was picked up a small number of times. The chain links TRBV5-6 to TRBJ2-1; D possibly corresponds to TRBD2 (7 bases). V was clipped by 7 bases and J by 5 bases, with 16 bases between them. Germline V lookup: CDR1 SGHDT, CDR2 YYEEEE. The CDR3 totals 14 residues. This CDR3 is CASVRGTLNNEQFF. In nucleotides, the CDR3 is TGTGCCAGCGTGCGGGGGACACTGAACAATGAGCAGTTCTTC. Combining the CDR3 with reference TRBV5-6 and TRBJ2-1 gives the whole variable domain DAGVTQSPTHLIKTRGQQVTLRCSPKSGHDTVSWYQQALGQGPQFIFQYYEEEERQRGNFPDRFSGHQFPNYSSELNVNALLLGDSALYLCASVRGTLNNEQFFGPGTRLTVL.

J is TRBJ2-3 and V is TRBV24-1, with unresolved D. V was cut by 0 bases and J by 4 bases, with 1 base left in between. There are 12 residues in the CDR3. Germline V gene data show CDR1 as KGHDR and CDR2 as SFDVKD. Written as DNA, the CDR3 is TGTGCCACCAGTGATTTGCCAGATACGCAGTATTTT. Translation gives CATSDLPDTQYF.

CDR3 sequence: CASSTTTGAPQETQYF. Written as DNA, the CDR3 is TGTGCCAGCTCGACCACGACAGGGGCCCCACAAGAGACCCAGTACTTC. The rearrangement joins TRBV18 to TRBJ2-5; 8 bases line up with TRBD1. This CDR3 region has 16 residues. In germline, CDR1 is KGHSH, CDR2 LQKENI. V lost 6 bases to trimming and J lost 2 bases; unmatched junction nucleotides: 11. The entire variable domain, with the rest obtained from reference TRBV18 and TRBJ2-5, is as follows: NAGVMQNPRHLVRRRGQEARLRCSPMKGHSHVYWYRQLPEEGLKFMVYLQKENIIDESGMPKERFSAEFPKEGPSILRIQQVVRGDSAAYFCASSTTTGAPQETQYFGPGTRLLVL.

The CDR3 DNA reads as TGTGCCAGCAGCTACGGGCCCCTACGAGAGACCCAGTACTTC. The encoded protein is CASSYGPLRETQYF. This chain links TRBV7-8 with TRBJ2-5; D is undetermined. The CDR3 length is 14 residues. From germline, CDR1 is SGHVS and CDR2 FQNEAQ. V gave up 4 bases and J gave up 4 bases, with 13 bases separating them.

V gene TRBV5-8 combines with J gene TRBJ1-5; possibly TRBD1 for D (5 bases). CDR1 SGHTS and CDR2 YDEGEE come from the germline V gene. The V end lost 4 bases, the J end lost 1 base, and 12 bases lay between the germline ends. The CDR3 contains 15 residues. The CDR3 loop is CASSPLGQSNQPQHF. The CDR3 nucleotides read TGTGCCAGCAGCCCATTGGGGCAGAGCAATCAGCCCCAGCATTTT.

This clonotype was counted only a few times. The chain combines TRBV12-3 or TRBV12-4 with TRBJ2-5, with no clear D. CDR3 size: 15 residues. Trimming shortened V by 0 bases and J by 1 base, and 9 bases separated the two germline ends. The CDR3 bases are TGTGCCAGCAGTTTAGCTACGGCAGTCCAAGAGACCCAGTACTTC. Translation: CASSLATAVQETQYF.

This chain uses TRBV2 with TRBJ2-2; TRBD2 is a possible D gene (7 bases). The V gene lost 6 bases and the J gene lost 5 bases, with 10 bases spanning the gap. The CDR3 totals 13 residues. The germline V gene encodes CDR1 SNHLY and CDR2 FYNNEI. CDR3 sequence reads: CASSGGLTGELFF. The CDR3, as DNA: TGTGCCAGCAGCGGGGGGCTAACCGGGGAGCTGTTTTTT.